The 31 T cell receptor beta chains presented below share a single source sample, sequenced in a study of radiotherapy plus CTLA-4 blockade in lung cancer. Assay used: immunoSEQ multiplex PCR; TCRdb lists only in-frame clones, some missing. This table holds about 73,000 clones, about nine tenths found once. The sequenced sample was peripheral blood, obtained from a patient treated with radiotherapy plus ipilimumab. These receptors originate from a human donor with non-small cell lung cancer that progressed on radiotherapy plus ipilimumab.

J is TRBJ2-1 and V is TRBV27, with a possible D match to TRBD1 (5 bases). Germline V CDR1 and CDR2: MNHEY, SMNVEV (reference sequence). With 1 base removed from V and 5 bases from J, the gap between germline ends came to 15 bases. This CDR3 has 16 amino acids. DNA of the CDR3: TGTGCCAGCAGTTTATGGTGGGGATTGGGGCACAATGAGCAGTTCTTC. As protein: CASSLWWGLGHNEQFF.

The J gene is TRBJ2-2, the V gene TRBV7-3; 7 bases align to TRBD2. This CDR3 is built from 15 residues. Germline values: CDR1 SGHTA, CDR2 FQGTGA. J gave up 0 bases and V 2 bases, and 0 bases lay outside the gene matches. CDR3 sequence reads: CASSLAGANTGELFF. The CDR3 DNA is TGTGCCAGCAGCTTAGCGGGAGCGAACACCGGGGAGCTGTTTTTT.

This chain links TRBV10-3 with TRBJ2-1; either TRBD1 or TRBD2 may supply D (5 bases each). The CDR3 length is 16 residues. Germline CDR1 and CDR2: ENHRY and SYGVKD. V dropped 4 bases and J dropped 7 bases, with 20 bases sitting between them. CDR3 in amino acids: CAISGSRDPPGNEQFF. CDR3 bases: TGTGCCATCAGTGGATCTCGGGACCCCCCTGGGAATGAGCAGTTCTTC.

The rearrangement uses TRBV28 and TRBJ2-7; D is undetermined. CDR1 and CDR2 from the germline V gene are MDHEN and SYDVKM. V was clipped by 7 bases and J by 6 bases, with 10 bases between them. This CDR3 comprises 11 residues. The CDR3 here is CASKSPGEQYF. The CDR3 DNA follows: TGTGCCAGCAAGTCCCCAGGCGAGCAGTACTTC.

This clone was picked up one time. The chain uses TRBV6-1 and TRBJ1-4; no firm D call. Germline CDR1 and CDR2: MNHNS and SASEGT. This CDR3 has 19 residues. The ends were cut back, 3 bases at V and 6 bases at J, with 26 bases in the middle. The CDR3 region has the DNA TGTGCCAGCAGTGATTCATTTGATGATGGGCGGGGATACGATGAAAAACTGTTTTTT. This codes for CASSDSFDDGRGYDEKLFF.

This clone appeared a few times. The chain employs TRBV27 and TRBJ2-7; no definite D call. V gave up 6 bases and J gave up 6 bases, with 15 bases separating them. The CDR3 is made up of 13 amino acids. Germline V CDR1 and CDR2: MNHEY, SMNVEV (reference sequence). DNA for the CDR3: TGTGCCAGCAGCCTATCGAGAGCTACCGAGCAGTACTTC. Its translation: CASSLSRATEQYF.

This clone has a handful of counts. V gene TRBV2 combines with J gene TRBJ1-2; 11 bases map to TRBD1. This CDR3 spans 14 amino acids. CDR1 is SNHLY and CDR2 is FYNNEI in the germline V gene. Unmatched junction bases numbered 1, after V lost 3 bases and J lost 4 bases. The CDR3 DNA sequence: TGTGCCAGCAGTGACGGGACAGGGGGCTATGGCTACACCTTC. Its protein is CASSDGTGGYGYTF.

V and J are TRBV29-1 and TRBJ1-2; maybe TRBD1 (5 bases). From germline, CDR1 is SQVTM and CDR2 ANQGSEA. V dropped 2 bases and J dropped 4 bases, with 5 bases sitting between them. The CDR3 is made up of 11 amino acids. The CDR3 nucleotides read TGCAGCGTTGAACAGGGCTATGGCTACACCTTC. It codes for CSVEQGYGYTF.

The rearrangement uses TRBV28 and TRBJ1-2; D ambiguous. With 8 bases removed from V and 8 bases from J, the gap between germline ends came to 12 bases. CDR3 length equals 11 residues. The V gene's germline CDR1 is MDHEN and CDR2 SYDVKM. The chain's CDR3 is CASQVLGGYTF. The CDR3 DNA sequence: TGTGCCAGCCAAGTCCTGGGAGGCTACACCTTC.

This CDR3 reads CASSYRRGDEQYF. CDR3 DNA: TGTGCCAGCAGTTACCGCCGGGGGGACGAGCAGTACTTC. This chain joins TRBV6-5 and TRBJ2-7, with 7 positions matching TRBD2. The V gene end was trimmed by 2 bases and the J gene end by 5 bases; junction bases not matched to a gene: 3. CDR3 size: 13 residues. The germline gives CDR1 MNHEY, CDR2 SVGAGI.

The rearrangement links TRBV27 to TRBJ1-1, with a weak D call TRBD1 (5 bases). The CDR3 has 14 residues. Germline V gene data show CDR1 as MNHEY and CDR2 as SMNVEV (reference sequence). Trimming left V 5 bases short and J 0 bases short, with 10 bases between. The CDR3 reads CASSMGLMNTEAFF. The CDR3 DNA is TGTGCCAGCAGTATGGGACTTATGAACACTGAAGCTTTCTTT.

V usage is TRBV9 and J usage is TRBJ2-7; D possibly corresponds to TRBD1 (7 bases). The CDR3 runs 13 residues. Germline CDR1 is SGDLS and CDR2 is YYNGEE. Between the trimmed V and J ends, which lost 2 bases and 7 bases, there was a span of 13 bases. CDR3 residues: CASSVKGAGEQYF. The CDR3, as DNA: TGTGCCAGCAGCGTGAAGGGGGCGGGAGAGCAGTACTTC.

This clone was seen once. The genes are TRBV19 and TRBJ2-1, with D hard to call. The CDR3 runs to 18 residues. Germline values: CDR1 LNHDA, CDR2 SQIVND (reference sequence). Trimming left V 5 bases short and J 4 bases short, with 24 bases between. The CDR3 coding sequence is TGTGCCAGTAGTCCCCCACCTTCAGTACGGACGCCATACAATGAGCAGTTCTTC. Translated, it gives CASSPPPSVRTPYNEQFF.

V gene TRBV11-2 combines with J gene TRBJ2-7; 7 nucleotides line up with TRBD1. The CDR3 sequence is 14 residues long. V gave up 5 bases and J gave up 8 bases; unmatched junction bases: 12. CDR1 and CDR2 from the germline V gene are SGHAT and FQNNGV. The DNA of the CDR3 is TGTGCCAGCAGCCGTCCCCGTGACAGGGCACAGCAGTACTTC. It codes for CASSRPRDRAQQYF.

The CDR3 spells CASSLRGKNTEAFF. The CDR3 coding sequence is TGTGCCAGCAGCTTACGGGGTAAGAACACTGAAGCTTTCTTT. The chain has TRBV7-6 and TRBJ1-1; D gene unclear. Germline CDR1 SGHVS, CDR2 FNYEAQ. Between the trimmed V and J ends, which lost 2 bases and 1 base, there was a span of 8 bases. The CDR3 is 14 residues long.

V and J are TRBV30 and TRBJ1-3; D gene unclear. Germline loops: CDR1 GTSNPN, CDR2 SVGIG (reference sequence). CDR3 length equals 14 residues. Trimming cost V 0 bases and J 3 bases, with 9 bases left between them. CDR3 protein: CAWSVHSRGNTIYF. The CDR3 DNA reads TGTGCCTGGAGTGTACACAGTCGTGGAAACACCATATATTTT. Full variable domain (remainder filled in from reference TRBV30 and TRBJ1-3): SQTIHQWPATLVQPVGSPLSLECTVEGTSNPNLYWYRQAAGRGLQLLFYSVGIGQISSEVPQNLSASRPQDRQFILSSKKLLLSDSGFYLCAWSVHSRGNTIYFGEGSWLTVV.

The rearrangement joins TRBV2 to TRBJ1-4; 9 bases agree with TRBD1. The CDR3 consists of 14 residues. The V gene's germline CDR1 is SNHLY and CDR2 FYNNEI. With V trimmed by 3 bases and J by 8 bases, 4 bases remained unmatched. The CDR3, as DNA: TGTGCCAGCAGTGACACAGGGGGCGTAGAAAAACTGTTTTTT. The encoded protein is CASSDTGGVEKLFF.

This chain links TRBV5-4 with TRBJ2-5; the D gene is possibly TRBD1 (5 bases). The J call may be mistaken, given a closer DNA end match to TRBJ2-7. Germline CDR1 SGHNT, CDR2 YYREEE (reference sequence). CDR3 size: 16 residues. For the CDR3, the DNA is TGTGCCAGCAGCAGGACCAGGGTTTCTGGAGCCTACGAGCAGTACTTC. This sequence encodes CASSRTRVSGAYEQYF.

This chain connects TRBV30 to TRBJ2-2, with D hard to call. The CDR3 is 13 residues long. V was clipped by 1 base and J by 1 base, with 4 bases between them. The germline gives CDR1 GTSNPN, CDR2 SVGIG (reference sequence). CDR3 sequence: CAWSGMNTGELFF. The CDR3 DNA sequence: TGTGCCTGGAGTGGGATGAACACCGGGGAGCTGTTTTTT.

The chain joins TRBV12-5 to TRBJ1-5; tentatively, D is TRBD1 (5 bases). The CDR3 totals 15 residues. Trimming pared 3 bases from V and 3 bases from J, leaving 12 bases between. Germline V gene data show CDR1 as LGHNT and CDR2 as FRNRAP. DNA of the CDR3: TGTGCTAGTGGTTTTGGCGCAGGGAACAATCAGCCCCAGCATTTT. Translation: CASGFGAGNNQPQHF. Drawing the rest from reference TRBV12-5 and TRBJ1-5, the complete variable domain is DARVTQTPRHKVTEMGQEVTMRCQPILGHNTVFWYRQTMMQGLELLAYFRNRAPLDDSGMPKDRFSAEMPDATLATLKIQPSEPRDSAVYFCASGFGAGNNQPQHFGDGTRLSIL.

The gene calls are TRBV7-8 and TRBJ2-7, with 7 bases aligning to TRBD2. Germline V gives CDR1 SGHVS, CDR2 FQNEAQ. The CDR3 is 14 amino acids. J was trimmed by 7 bases and V by 1 base; bases with no gene match: 7. CDR3 amino acids: CASSLEAGVEEQYV. In DNA form, the CDR3 reads TGTGCCAGCAGCTTAGAGGCGGGAGTCGAGGAGCAGTACGTC.

The chain carries TRBV4-1 and TRBJ1-1; D is uncertain. The CDR3 runs to 14 residues. Germline lookup yields CDR1 MGHRA and CDR2 YSYEKL. Trimming pared 1 base from V and 13 bases from J, leaving 19 bases between. DNA of the CDR3: TGCGCCAGCAGCCAAGCAGAGAAGAGCCCCGAGCTTTTCTTT. Its protein product is CASSQAEKSPELFF.

The chain employs TRBV9 and TRBJ2-6; D possibly corresponds to TRBD1 (5 bases). The germline V and J ends were trimmed by 4 bases and 2 bases, with 16 bases remaining between them. Germline loops: CDR1 SGDLS, CDR2 YYNGEE. The length of the CDR3 is 17 residues. CDR3: CASSPQGTLAGANVLTF. Here the CDR3 DNA reads TGTGCCAGCAGCCCCCAGGGAACTCTAGCTGGGGCCAACGTCCTGACTTTC. The full variable domain, with the rest looked up from reference TRBV9 and TRBJ2-6, is DSGVTQTPKHLITATGQRVTLRCSPRSGDLSVYWYQQSLDQGLQFLIQYYNGEERAKGNILERFSAQQFPDLHSELNLSSLELGDSALYFCASSPQGTLAGANVLTFGAGSRLTVL.

This clone was counted between two and nine times. The V call is TRBV28, the J call TRBJ2-1; D unclear. Germline V gives CDR1 MDHEN, CDR2 SYDVKM. The CDR3 runs 12 residues. V shed 5 bases and J shed 2 bases, with 4 bases lying between them. The CDR3 nucleotides are TGTGCCAGCAGTCTGACCTACAATGAGCAGTTCTTC. It encodes CASSLTYNEQFF.

This clone was observed a few times. V usage is TRBV6-6 and J usage is TRBJ2-1; unclear D gene. The V end was cut by 6 bases, the J end by 9 bases, with 12 bases between. Germline V CDR1 and CDR2: MNHNY, SVGAGI (reference sequence). This CDR3 region has 12 residues. In nucleotides, the CDR3 is TGTGCCAGCAGCCCACCTCTAGGTGAGCAGTTCTTC. It is translated as CASSPPLGEQFF.

The CDR3 here is CASTRQAPGTGELFF. The CDR3 DNA sequence: TGTGCCAGCACCAGACAGGCCCCGGGCACCGGGGAGCTGTTTTTT. The chain joins TRBV2 to TRBJ2-2; weak D call: TRBD1 (6 bases). Germline assignment: CDR1 SNHLY and CDR2 FYNNEI. This CDR3 has 15 amino acids. With 7 bases removed from V and 4 bases from J, the gap between germline ends came to 16 bases.

The V call is TRBV4-1, the J call TRBJ2-3; D is ambiguous. The ends were cut back, 1 base at V and 8 bases at J, with 16 bases in the middle. CDR3 length: 15 residues. Germline values: CDR1 MGHRA, CDR2 YSYEKL. In DNA, the CDR3 is TGCGCCAGCAGCCAAGTTACGGGCTACAGTGGTACGCAGTATTTT. Translation gives CASSQVTGYSGTQYF.

V and J are TRBV5-1 and TRBJ2-2; TRBD2 is a possible D gene (6 bases). This CDR3 has 15 residues. With 4 bases removed from V and 3 bases from J, the gap between germline ends came to 13 bases. Germline values: CDR1 SGHRS, CDR2 YFSETQ. The CDR3 reads CASSRGTFDTGELFF. The CDR3 DNA reads TGCGCCAGCAGCCGCGGGACCTTCGACACCGGGGAGCTGTTTTTT.

The V call is TRBV29-1, the J call TRBJ2-6; no clear D gene. The V end was cut by 4 bases, the J end by 3 bases, with 10 bases between. Germline values: CDR1 SQVTM, CDR2 ANQGSEA. The CDR3 covers 14 residues. The CDR3 reads CSVAGNGGANVLTF. CDR3 DNA sequence: TGCAGCGTTGCCGGAAACGGTGGGGCCAACGTCCTGACTTTC.

This clone was observed once. The chain employs TRBV5-8 and TRBJ2-3; D not certain. This CDR3 is built from 12 residues. Trimming removed 2 bases from V and 8 bases from J, with 9 bases in between. CDR1 and CDR2 from the germline V gene are SGHTS and YDEGEE. CDR3: CASSFISGTQYF. DNA for the CDR3: TGTGCCAGCAGCTTCATTTCGGGTACGCAGTATTTT.

The chain recombines TRBV20-1 with TRBJ1-1; D is unclear. The CDR3 contains 11 residues. Germline CDR1 and CDR2: DFQATT and SNEGSKA (reference sequence). CDR3: CRIEVNTEAFF. The CDR3 DNA is TGCAGGATCGAGGTGAACACTGAAGCTTTCTTT.